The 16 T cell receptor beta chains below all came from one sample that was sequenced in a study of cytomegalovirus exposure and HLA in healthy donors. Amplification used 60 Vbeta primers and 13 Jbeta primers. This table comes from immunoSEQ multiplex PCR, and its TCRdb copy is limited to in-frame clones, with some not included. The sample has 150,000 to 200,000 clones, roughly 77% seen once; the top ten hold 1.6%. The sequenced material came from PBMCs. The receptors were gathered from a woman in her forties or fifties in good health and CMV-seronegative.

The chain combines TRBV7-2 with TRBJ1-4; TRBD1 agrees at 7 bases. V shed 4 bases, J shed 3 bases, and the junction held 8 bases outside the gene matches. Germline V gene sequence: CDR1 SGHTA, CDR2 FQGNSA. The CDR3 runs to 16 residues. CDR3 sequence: CASSYGQVGANEKLFF. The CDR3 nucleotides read TGTGCCAGCAGCTACGGACAGGTGGGAGCTAATGAAAAACTGTTTTTT. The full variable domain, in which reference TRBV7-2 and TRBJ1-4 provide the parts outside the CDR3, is GAGVSQSPSNKVTEKGKDVELRCDPISGHTALYWYRQSLGQGLEFLIYFQGNSAPDKSGLPSDRFSAERTGGSVSTLTIQRTQQEDSAVYLCASSYGQVGANEKLFFGSGTQLSVL.

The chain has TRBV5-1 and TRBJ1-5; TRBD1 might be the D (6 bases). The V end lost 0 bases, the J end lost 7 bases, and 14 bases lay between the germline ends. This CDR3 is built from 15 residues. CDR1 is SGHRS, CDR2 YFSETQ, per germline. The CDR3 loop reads CASSLGTGRGQPQHF. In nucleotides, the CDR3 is TGCGCCAGCAGCTTGGGTACAGGGCGTGGACAGCCCCAGCATTTT.

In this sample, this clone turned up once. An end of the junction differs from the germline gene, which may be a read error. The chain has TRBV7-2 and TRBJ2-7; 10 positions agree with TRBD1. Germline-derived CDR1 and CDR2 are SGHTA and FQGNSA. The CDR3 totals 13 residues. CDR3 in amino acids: CASSPPTGGMLHF. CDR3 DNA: TGTGCCAGCAGCCCCCCGACAGGGGGCATGCTGCACTTC.

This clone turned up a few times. The CDR3: CASSSVVPGGYEQYF. CDR3 DNA: TGTGCCAGCAGCTCTGTGGTCCCAGGGGGTTACGAGCAGTACTTC. The chain is built from TRBV7-9 and TRBJ2-7, with 7 positions matching TRBD1. The CDR3 spans 15 residues. Trimming took 4 bases from V and 4 from J; bases not matched to a gene: 10. CDR1 SEHNR and CDR2 FQNEAQ come from the germline V gene (reference sequence).

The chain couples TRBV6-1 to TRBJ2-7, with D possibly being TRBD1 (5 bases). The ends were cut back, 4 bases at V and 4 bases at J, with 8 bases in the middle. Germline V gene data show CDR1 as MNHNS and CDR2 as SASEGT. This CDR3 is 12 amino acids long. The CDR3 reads CASSVDRYEQYF. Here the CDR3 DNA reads TGTGCCAGCAGTGTTGACAGATACGAGCAGTACTTC.

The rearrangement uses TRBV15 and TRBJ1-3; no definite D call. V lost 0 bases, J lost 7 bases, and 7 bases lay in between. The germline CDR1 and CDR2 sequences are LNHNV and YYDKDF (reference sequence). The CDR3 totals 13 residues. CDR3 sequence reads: CATSRDPQNTIYF. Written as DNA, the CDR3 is TGTGCCACCAGCAGAGATCCGCAGAACACCATATATTTT.

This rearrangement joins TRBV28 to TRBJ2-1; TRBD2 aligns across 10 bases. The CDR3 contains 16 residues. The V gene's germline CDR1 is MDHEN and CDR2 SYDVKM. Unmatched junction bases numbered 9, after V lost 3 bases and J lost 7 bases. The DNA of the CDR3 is TGTGCCAGCAGTTTCGTAGCGGGAGGCAAGACGAATGAGCAGTTCTTC. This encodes CASSFVAGGKTNEQFF.

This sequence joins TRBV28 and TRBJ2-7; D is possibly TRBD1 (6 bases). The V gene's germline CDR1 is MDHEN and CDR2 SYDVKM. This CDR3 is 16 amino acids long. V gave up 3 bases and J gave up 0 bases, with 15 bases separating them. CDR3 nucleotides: TGTGCCAGCAGTTTCCCGCAGGGGAGAAGCTCCTACGAGCAGTACTTC. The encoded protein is CASSFPQGRSSYEQYF.

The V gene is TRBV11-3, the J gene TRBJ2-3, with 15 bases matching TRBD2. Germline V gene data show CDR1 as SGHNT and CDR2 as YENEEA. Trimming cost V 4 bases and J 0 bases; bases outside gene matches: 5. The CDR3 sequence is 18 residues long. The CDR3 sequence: CASSSGLAGGTSTDTQYF. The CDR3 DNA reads TGTGCCAGCAGCTCCGGACTAGCGGGGGGGACTAGCACAGATACGCAGTATTTT.

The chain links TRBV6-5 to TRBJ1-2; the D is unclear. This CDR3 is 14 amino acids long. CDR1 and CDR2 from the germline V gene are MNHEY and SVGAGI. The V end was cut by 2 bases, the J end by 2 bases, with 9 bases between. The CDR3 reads CASSYQRLNYGYTF. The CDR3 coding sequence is TGTGCCAGCAGTTACCAGAGGTTAAACTATGGCTACACCTTC.

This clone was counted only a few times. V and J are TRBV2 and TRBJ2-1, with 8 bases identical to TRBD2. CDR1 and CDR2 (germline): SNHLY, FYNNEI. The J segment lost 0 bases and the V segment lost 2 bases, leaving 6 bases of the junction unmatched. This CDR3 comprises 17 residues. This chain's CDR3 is CASSESIAGSSYNEQFF. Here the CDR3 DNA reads TGTGCCAGCAGTGAAAGTATAGCGGGGAGCTCCTACAATGAGCAGTTCTTC.

This CDR3 is CASRLLIRGYGYTF. The CDR3 bases are TGTGCCAGTAGGCTGCTAATTCGCGGATATGGCTACACCTTC. The J gene is TRBJ1-2, the V gene TRBV19; D ambiguous. Germline CDR1 LNHDA, CDR2 SQIVND (reference sequence). V was cut by 6 bases and J by 5 bases, with 16 bases left in between. The CDR3 is 14 residues long.

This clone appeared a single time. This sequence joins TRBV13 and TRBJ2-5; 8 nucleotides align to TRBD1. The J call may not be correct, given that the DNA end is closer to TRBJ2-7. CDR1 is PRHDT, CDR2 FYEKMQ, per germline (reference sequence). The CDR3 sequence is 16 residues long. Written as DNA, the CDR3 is TGTGCCAGCAGCTCTACGCTGGCAACAGGGGGGAACGAGCAGTACTTC. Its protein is CASSSTLATGGNEQYF.

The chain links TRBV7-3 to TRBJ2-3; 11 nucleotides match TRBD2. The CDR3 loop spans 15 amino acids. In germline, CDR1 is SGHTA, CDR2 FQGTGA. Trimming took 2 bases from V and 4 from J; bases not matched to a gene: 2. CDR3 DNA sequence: TGTGCCAGCAGCTTAGATAGCGGGGGGGCAGATACGCAGTATTTT. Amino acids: CASSLDSGGADTQYF.

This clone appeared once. This chain's CDR3 is CASSLGTGWKSYGYTF. Written as DNA, the CDR3 is TGCGCCAGCAGCTTGGGGACAGGGTGGAAGAGCTATGGCTACACCTTC. J is TRBJ1-2 and V is TRBV5-1, with 8 bases aligning to TRBD1. V shed 0 bases, J shed 4 bases, and the junction held 8 bases outside the gene matches. The CDR3 covers 16 residues. Per the germline V gene, CDR1 is SGHRS and CDR2 is YFSETQ.

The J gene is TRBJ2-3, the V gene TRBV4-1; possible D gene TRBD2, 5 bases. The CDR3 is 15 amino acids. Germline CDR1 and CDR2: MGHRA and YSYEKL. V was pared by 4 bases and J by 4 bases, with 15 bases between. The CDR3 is CASSLLAVSPDTQYF. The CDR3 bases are TGCGCCAGCAGCCTTCTAGCTGTCTCTCCAGATACGCAGTATTTT.